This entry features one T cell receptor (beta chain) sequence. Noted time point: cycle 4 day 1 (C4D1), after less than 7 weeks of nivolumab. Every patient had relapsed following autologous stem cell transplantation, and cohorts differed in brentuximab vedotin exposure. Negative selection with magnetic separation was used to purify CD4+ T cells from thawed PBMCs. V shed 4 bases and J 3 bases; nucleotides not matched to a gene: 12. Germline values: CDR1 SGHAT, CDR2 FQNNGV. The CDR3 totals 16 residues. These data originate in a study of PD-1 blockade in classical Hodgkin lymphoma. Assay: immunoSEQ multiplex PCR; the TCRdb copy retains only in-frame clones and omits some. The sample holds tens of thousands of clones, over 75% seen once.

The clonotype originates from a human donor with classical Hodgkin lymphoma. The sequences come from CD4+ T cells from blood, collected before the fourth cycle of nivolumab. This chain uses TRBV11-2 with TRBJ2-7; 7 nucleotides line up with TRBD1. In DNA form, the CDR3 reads TGTGCCAGCAGCTCAAACCTCGACAGGGCCGTCTACGAGCAGTACTTC. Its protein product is CASSSNLDRAVYEQYF.